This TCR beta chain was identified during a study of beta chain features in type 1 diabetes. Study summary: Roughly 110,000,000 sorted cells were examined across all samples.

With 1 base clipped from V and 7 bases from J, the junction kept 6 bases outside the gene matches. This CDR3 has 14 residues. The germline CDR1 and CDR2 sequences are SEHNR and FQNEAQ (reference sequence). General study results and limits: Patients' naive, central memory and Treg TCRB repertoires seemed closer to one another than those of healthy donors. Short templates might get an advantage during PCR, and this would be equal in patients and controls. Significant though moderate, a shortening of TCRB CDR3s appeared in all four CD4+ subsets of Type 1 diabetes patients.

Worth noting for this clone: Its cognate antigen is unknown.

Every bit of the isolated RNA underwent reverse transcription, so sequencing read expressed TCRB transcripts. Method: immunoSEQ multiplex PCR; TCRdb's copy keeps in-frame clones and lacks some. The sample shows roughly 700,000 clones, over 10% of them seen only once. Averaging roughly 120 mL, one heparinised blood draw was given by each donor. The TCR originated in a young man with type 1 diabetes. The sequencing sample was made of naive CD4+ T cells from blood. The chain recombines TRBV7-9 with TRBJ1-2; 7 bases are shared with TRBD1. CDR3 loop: CASSLDEGAGGYTF. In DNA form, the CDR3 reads TGTGCCAGCAGCTTAGATGAGGGGGCAGGTGGCTACACCTTC.